The rows below give T cell receptor beta chains drawn from one sample of a study of blood T cell repertoires in COVID-19. Sequencing was performed with immunoSEQ multiplex PCR; in TCRdb, only in-frame clones are kept and a portion is missing. The sample holds 310,000 or so clones; more than 75% are singletons and the top ten take 4%. The sequenced sample was peripheral blood. The receptors come from a woman aged 45-65 years with active or convalescent COVID-19. Both conserved end residues are part of each CDR3. The D gene is left open where the match is weak. Clone size is shown for a subset of rows, as once, few, many or a class of expanded clone.

NA	TRBV5-1	TRBJ2-2	NA	CASSKRVGDTGELFF	TGCGCCAGCAGCAAAAGGGTAGGGGACACCGGGGAGCTGTTTTTT
NA	TRBV6-2/TRBV6-3	TRBJ2-1	NA	CASTPYSTVSYNEQFF	TGTGCCAGCACCCCATATAGCACTGTCTCCTACAATGAGCAGTTCTTC
NA	TRBV5-8	TRBJ2-7	NA	CASSLAGFSYEQYF	TGTGCCAGCAGCTTGGCCGGGTTTTCGTACGAGCAGTACTTC
NA	TRBV5-4	TRBJ1-4	NA	CASSHPEPGGEKLFF	TGTGCCAGCAGCCATCCAGAACCCGGCGGTGAAAAACTGTTTTTT
NA	TRBV5-1	TRBJ2-3	NA	CASSEDLDTQYF	TGCGCCAGCAGCGAAGACTTGGATACGCAGTATTTT
NA	TRBV29-1	TRBJ1-2	TRBD1	CSVEGQGDRYGYTF	TGCAGCGTTGAAGGTCAGGGGGACCGCTATGGCTACACCTTC
once	TRBV27	TRBJ1-2	NA	CASSQQGNYGYTF	TGTGCCAGCAGTCAACAGGGAAACTATGGCTACACCTTC
many	TRBV3-1/TRBV3-2	TRBJ2-7	NA	CASSQTTGPYEQYF	TGTGCCAGCAGCCAGACTACAGGGCCCTACGAGCAGTACTTC
NA	TRBV15	TRBJ2-7	NA	CATSNTRLSYEQYF	TGTGCCACCAGCAATACACGCCTCTCCTACGAGCAGTACTTC
NA	TRBV7-2	TRBJ2-5	TRBD2	CASSSGTSRETQYF	TGTGCCAGCAGCTCCGGGACTAGCCGAGAGACCCAGTACTTC
NA	TRBV5-1	TRBJ2-2	TRBD1	CASSLSGTGAGELFF	TGCGCCAGCAGCTTGTCGGGGACAGGGGCCGGGGAGCTGTTTTTT
NA	TRBV18	TRBJ2-7	TRBD2	CASSPAGGSYEQYF	TGTGCCAGCTCACCCGCGGGAGGATCCTACGAGCAGTACTTC
once	TRBV19	TRBJ1-4	TRBD1	CASTGGQGAVSEKLFF	TGTGCCAGTACCGGGGGACAGGGGGCCGTGAGTGAAAAACTGTTTTTT
NA	TRBV6-5	TRBJ1-2	TRBD1	CASSLETGKNYGYTF	TGTGCCAGCAGCCTTGAGACAGGGAAAAACTATGGCTACACCTTC
once	TRBV6-2/TRBV6-3	TRBJ2-1	NA	CASSYGRRSYNEQFF	TGTGCCAGCAGTTACGGGAGGCGCTCCTACAATGAGCAGTTCTTC
NA	TRBV5-1	TRBJ2-2	NA	CASDRQGGTGELFF	TGCGCCAGTGACCGACAGGGAGGTACCGGGGAGCTGTTTTTT
NA	TRBV7-9	TRBJ1-5	TRBD1	CASSHRDRTRNSNQPQHF	TGTGCCAGCAGCCACCGGGACAGGACTCGGAATAGCAATCAGCCCCAGCATTTT
NA	TRBV18	TRBJ2-2	TRBD2	CASSPSGPANTGELFF	TGTGCCAGCTCCCCTAGCGGGCCGGCGAACACCGGGGAGCTGTTTTTT
NA	TRBV7-2	TRBJ1-2	NA	CASSYAKGSYGYTF	TGTGCCAGCAGCTATGCAAAGGGGTCCTATGGCTACACCTTC
NA	TRBV4-1	TRBJ1-5	TRBD1	CASSQGRDRGNQPQHF	TGCGCCAGCAGCCAAGGTCGCGACAGGGGCAATCAGCCCCAGCATTTT
NA	TRBV18	TRBJ1-2	NA	CASSLWSGVDYGYTF	TGTGCCAGCTCACTTTGGTCTGGAGTAGATTATGGCTACACCTTC
NA	TRBV7-3	TRBJ2-2	NA	CASSSHGTINTGELFF	TGTGCCAGCAGCTCCCACGGGACAATTAACACCGGGGAGCTGTTTTTT
NA	TRBV7-7	TRBJ1-4	NA	CAAGPRREKLFF	TGTGCCGCGGGTCCCCGGAGGGAAAAACTGTTTTTT
NA	TRBV5-1	TRBJ2-7	TRBD2	CASSQGLAGGPYEQYF	TGCGCCAGCAGCCAGGGACTAGCGGGGGGGCCCTACGAGCAGTACTTC
NA	TRBV11-2	TRBJ2-7	TRBD1	CASSFDRGLDEQYF	TGTGCCAGCAGCTTCGACAGGGGGCTGGACGAGCAGTACTTC
NA	TRBV2	TRBJ2-2	TRBD1	CASSEAQGDVGELFF	TGTGCCAGCAGTGAAGCGCAGGGGGATGTCGGGGAGCTGTTTTTT
NA	TRBV7-9	TRBJ2-1	TRBD2	CASSPRLAEYNEQFF	TGTGCCAGCAGCCCCCGACTAGCGGAATACAATGAGCAGTTCTTC
NA	TRBV19	TRBJ2-3	TRBD1	CASRESPTGGGTDTQYF	TGTGCCAGTAGGGAATCACCCACAGGGGGCGGCACAGATACGCAGTATTTT
NA	TRBV6-2/TRBV6-3	TRBJ1-2	NA	CASSYSGQGNGYTF	TGTGCCAGCAGTTACTCGGGGCAGGGAAATGGCTACACCTTC
few	TRBV7-9	TRBJ2-5	TRBD2	CASTYSGGNGGETQYF	TGTGCCAGCACTTACTCGGGGGGTAACGGAGGGGAGACCCAGTACTTC
NA	TRBV27	TRBJ1-5	NA	CASSLSGKGNQPQHF	TGTGCCAGCAGTTTATCCGGGAAGGGCAATCAGCCCCAGCATTTT
few	TRBV19	TRBJ2-3	TRBD2	CASSKGTSGLTDTQYF	TGTGCCAGTAGTAAGGGGACTAGCGGTTTAACAGATACGCAGTATTTT
NA	TRBV3-1/TRBV3-2	TRBJ2-2	TRBD1	CASRQTRDRGVYTGELFF	TGTGCCAGCAGACAGACACGGGACAGGGGGGTATACACCGGGGAGCTGTTTTTT
NA	TRBV30	TRBJ1-4	NA	CAWSEAGLEKLFF	TGTGCCTGGAGTGAAGCAGGATTAGAAAAACTGTTTTTT